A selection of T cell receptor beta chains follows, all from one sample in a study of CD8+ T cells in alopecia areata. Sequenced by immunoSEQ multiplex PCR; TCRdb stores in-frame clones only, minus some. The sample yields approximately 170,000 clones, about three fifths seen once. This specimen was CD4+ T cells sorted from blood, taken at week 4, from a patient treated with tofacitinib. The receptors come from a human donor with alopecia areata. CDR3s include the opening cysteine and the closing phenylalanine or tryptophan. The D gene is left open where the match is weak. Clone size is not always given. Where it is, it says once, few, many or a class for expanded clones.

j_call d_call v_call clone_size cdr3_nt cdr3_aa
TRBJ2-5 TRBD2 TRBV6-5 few TGTGCCAGCCGGCGGGGGGTTGGAGAGACCCAGTACTTC CASRRGVGETQYF
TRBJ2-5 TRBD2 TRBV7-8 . TGTGCCAGCAGCTTAGTGGACGGGAGGGCCGGGGAGACCCAGTACTTC CASSLVDGRAGETQYF
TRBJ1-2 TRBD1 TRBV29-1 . TGCAGCGTTCAAGTGATTGGGCGGGCGACAGGGGACGGCTACACCTTC CSVQVIGRATGDGYTF
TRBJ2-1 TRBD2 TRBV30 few TGTGCCTGGAGTGTACTTGTTTCGGGAGGACCCTACAATGAGCAGTTCTTC CAWSVLVSGGPYNEQFF
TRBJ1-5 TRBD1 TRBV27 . TGTGCCAGCAGCCCCCTTTGGACAGGGGGCAATCAGCCCCAGCATTTT CASSPLWTGGNQPQHF
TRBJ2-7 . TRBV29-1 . TGCAGCGTTGAAGGCGGACAGACCTACGAGCAGTACTTC CSVEGGQTYEQYF
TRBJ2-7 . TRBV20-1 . TGCAGTGCTGGACATTATTACGAGCAGTACTTC CSAGHYYEQYF
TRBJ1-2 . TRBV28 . TGTGCCAGCAGTCTCCCCTTGGGGAACTATGGCTACACCTTC CASSLPLGNYGYTF
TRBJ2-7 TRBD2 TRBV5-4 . TGTGCCAGCAGCCCCGGGACTAGCGGGAGGGGTGAGCAGTACTTC CASSPGTSGRGEQYF
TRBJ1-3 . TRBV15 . TGTGCCACCAGCAGAGAAATGGGAGATTCTGGAAACACCATATATTTT CATSREMGDSGNTIYF
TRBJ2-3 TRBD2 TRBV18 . TGTGCCAGCTCACCAACGGGAGCGGGAGCAGATACGCAGTATTTT CASSPTGAGADTQYF
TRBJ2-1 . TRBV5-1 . TGCGCCAGCAGCTCCCTTGCGGACAATGAGCAGTTCTTC CASSSLADNEQFF
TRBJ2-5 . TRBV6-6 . TGTGCCAGCAGTTACTCAAGAGAGCTAGCGCGAGAGACCCAGTACTTC CASSYSRELARETQYF
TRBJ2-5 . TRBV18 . TGTGCCAGCTCACCACCTTACGAGACCCAGTACTTC CASSPPYETQYF
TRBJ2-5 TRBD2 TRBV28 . TGTGCCAGCAGCCCCTCTCTAGCGGGAGAAGAGACCCAGTACTTC CASSPSLAGEETQYF
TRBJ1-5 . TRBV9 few TGTGCCAGCAGCGTAGACAGGGTGAATCAGCCCCAGCATTTT CASSVDRVNQPQHF
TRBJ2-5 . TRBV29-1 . TGCAGCTACGGACAATTCCAAGAGACCCAGTACTTC CSYGQFQETQYF
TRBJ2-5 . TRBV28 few TGTGCCAGCAGCCAACCCCGGGGTACCCAGTACTTC CASSQPRGTQYF
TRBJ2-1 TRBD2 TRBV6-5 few TGTGCCAGCAGTTACGCACGACTAGCGGGAGGCAATGAGCAGTTCTTC CASSYARLAGGNEQFF
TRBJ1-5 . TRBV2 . TGTGCCAGCACCGAGTATGACGGCCCGAGATCCCAGCATTTT CASTEYDGPRSQHF
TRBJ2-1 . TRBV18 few TGTGCCAGCTCACCACGGGGGACCGGGTACAATGAGCAGTTCTTC CASSPRGTGYNEQFF
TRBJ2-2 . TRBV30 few TGTGCCTGGAGCGCTACCGGGGAGCTGTTTTTT CAWSATGELFF
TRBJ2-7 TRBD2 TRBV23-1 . TGCGCCAGCAGTCAACCTTCCCACTACTTTCCGGGACTAGCGGGAGTGTACGAGCAGTACTTC CASSQPSHYFPGLAGVYEQYF
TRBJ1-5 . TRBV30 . TGTGCCTATACGACTCCTCGACAGCCTAATCAGCCCCAGCATTTT CAYTTPRQPNQPQHF
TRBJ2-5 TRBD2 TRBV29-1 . TGCAGCGCGCGACTAGCGGGTCAAGAGACCCAGTACTTC CSARLAGQETQYF
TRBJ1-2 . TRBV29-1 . TGCAGCGTTGAAAGCGGGTATCGAGACTATGGCTACACCTTC CSVESGYRDYGYTF
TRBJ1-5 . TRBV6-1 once TGTGCCAGCAGTGAAAATCAGCCCCAGCATTTT CASSENQPQHF
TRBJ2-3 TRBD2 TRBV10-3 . TGTGCCATCAGGAGGACTAGCGGGAGGGGTACAGATACGCAGTATTTT CAIRRTSGRGTDTQYF
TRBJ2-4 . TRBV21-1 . TGTGCCAGCAGCAAGGGGACAGGGGGCATCAAAAACATTCAGTACTTC CASSKGTGGIKNIQYF
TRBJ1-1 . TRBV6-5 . TGTGCCAGCAGGATTCCGGGGCAGGGAGCTTTCTTT CASRIPGQGAFF
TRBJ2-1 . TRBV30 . TGTGCCTGTGCCAAAGGGGGATCTAGCTACAATGAGCAGTTCTTC CACAKGGSSYNEQFF
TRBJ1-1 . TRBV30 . TGTGCCTGGATCCGACAAGTAAACACTGAAGCTTTCTTT CAWIRQVNTEAFF
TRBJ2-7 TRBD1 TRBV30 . TGTGCCTGGGACCCGGGACAGGGGAATTCCTACGAGCAGTACTTC CAWDPGQGNSYEQYF
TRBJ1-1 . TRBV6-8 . TGTGCCAGCAGCTTCGGACAGCTCGCAGTGAACACTGAAGCTTTCTTT CASSFGQLAVNTEAFF
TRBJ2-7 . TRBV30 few TGTGCCTGGAGTGTTTGGGGCCTCGGCTACGAGCAGTACTTC CAWSVWGLGYEQYF
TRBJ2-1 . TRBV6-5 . TGTGCCAGCAGGCTCACCGGGACGGGATACAATGAGCAGTTCTTC CASRLTGTGYNEQFF